The present TCR beta chain was sequenced within a study of technical replicates of blood from a few donors. Method: immunoSEQ multiplex PCR; TCRdb's copy keeps in-frame clones and lacks some. The table records 100,000 or so clones, 85% to 95% of them present only once. The germline CDR1 and CDR2 sequences are MNHEY and SVGAGI. V was cut by 6 bases and J by 7 bases, with 16 bases left in between. CDR3 length: 13 residues. Sequencing used T cells isolated from PBMCs. The source of this sequence is a human donor in good health. This chain joins TRBV6-5 and TRBJ2-7; D may be TRBD1 (6 bases). The CDR3 nucleotides are TGTGCCAGCAGGCCGGGACATCAAGGAGAGCAGTACTTC. It specifies CASRPGHQGEQYF.